Listed below are T cell receptor beta chains from one sample, sequenced in a study of blood T cell repertoires in COVID-19. The repertoire was sequenced with immunoSEQ multiplex PCR; TCRdb's copy has only in-frame clones and lacks some. The table includes about 210,000 clones, around 81% detected once. The specimen was peripheral blood. Receptors originate from a human donor in a cohort sampled during active COVID-19. Both conserved end residues are part of each CDR3. D genes are given only for firm matches. Only part of the rows carry a size: once, few, many, or a class if the clone is expanded.

clone_size	v_call	cdr3_length	j_call	d_call	cdr3_aa	cdr3_nt
.	TRBV9	13	TRBJ1-2	.	CASSLDRERGYTF	TGTGCCAGCAGTCTAGACCGGGAGCGGGGCTACACCTTC
.	TRBV7-9	15	TRBJ1-5	.	CASSPGQAFNQPQHF	TGTGCCAGCAGCCCCGGTCAGGCGTTCAATCAGCCCCAGCATTTT
once	TRBV28	13	TRBJ2-1	.	CASSFQGNNEQFF	TGTGCCAGCAGTTTCCAGGGAAACAATGAGCAGTTCTTC
.	TRBV7-9	15	TRBJ2-1	.	CASSLARWQFNEQFF	TGTGCCAGCAGCTTAGCCAGGTGGCAATTTAATGAGCAGTTCTTC
.	TRBV5-5	15	TRBJ1-5	TRBD1	CASSLTGGAGQPQHF	TGTGCCAGCAGCTTAACAGGGGGCGCGGGCCAGCCCCAGCATTTT
.	TRBV11-3	15	TRBJ1-1	TRBD1	CASSSAGQGATEAFF	TGTGCCAGCAGCTCAGCGGGACAGGGTGCCACTGAAGCTTTCTTT
.	TRBV6-1	16	TRBJ2-7	.	CASSGRVLYSVSEQYF	TGTGCCAGCAGTGGGAGGGTTCTGTACTCAGTTAGCGAGCAGTACTTC
.	TRBV3-1/TRBV3-2	16	TRBJ2-1	TRBD2	CASSRLRELGYNEQFF	TGTGCCAGCAGCCGGTTGCGGGAGTTAGGGTACAATGAGCAGTTCTTC
.	TRBV7-9	14	TRBJ1-2	.	CASSLSDSSYGYTF	TGTGCCAGCAGCTTATCCGACTCTTCCTATGGCTACACCTTC
.	TRBV3-1/TRBV3-2	14	TRBJ1-2	TRBD1	CASGYRGSGLDYTF	TGTGCCAGCGGATACAGGGGGTCAGGTCTGGACTACACCTTC
.	TRBV27	14	TRBJ2-1	TRBD2	CASRVAGDYNEQFF	TGTGCCAGCAGAGTAGCGGGGGACTACAATGAGCAGTTCTTC
.	TRBV7-9	14	TRBJ1-4	TRBD1	CASSPTGGGEKLFF	TGTGCCAGCAGCCCGACAGGGGGCGGCGAAAAACTGTTTTTT
.	TRBV5-8	13	TRBJ1-6	.	CASSLAGDSPLHF	TGTGCCAGCAGCTTGGCCGGAGATTCACCCCTCCACTTT
.	TRBV11-2	13	TRBJ2-7	.	CASSSPLVDEQYF	TGTGCCAGCAGCTCCCCTCTAGTGGACGAGCAGTACTTC
.	TRBV5-1	21	TRBJ2-1	.	CASSFLWTGGRGNLAYNEQFF	.
few	TRBV7-2	15	TRBJ2-7	TRBD2	CASSLAAGAGYEQYF	TGTGCCAGCAGCTTAGCAGCGGGAGCAGGCTACGAGCAGTACTTC
.	TRBV5-4	14	TRBJ1-4	TRBD1	CASSMTGEEEKLFF	TGTGCCAGCAGCATGACAGGGGAAGAGGAAAAACTGTTTTTT
.	TRBV28	13	TRBJ1-1	.	CASTTYGNTEAFF	TGTGCCAGCACCACTTATGGGAACACTGAAGCTTTCTTT
.	TRBV4-2	17	TRBJ1-1	.	CASSQTPLTVMNTEAFF	TGTGCCAGCAGCCAAACCCCCTTGACAGTTATGAACACTGAAGCTTTCTTT
.	TRBV28	14	TRBJ1-6	.	CASEGLTYNSPLHF	TGTGCCAGTGAGGGACTTACCTATAATTCACCCCTCCACTTT
few	TRBV28	14	TRBJ2-7	.	CASSSLVTPYEQYF	TGTGCCAGCAGCTCCCTCGTAACACCCTACGAGCAGTACTTC
.	TRBV29-1	13	TRBJ2-5	.	CSVDIQIEETQYF	TGCAGCGTTGACATACAGATAGAAGAGACCCAGTACTTC
.	TRBV5-1	13	TRBJ1-6	.	CASRRENNSPLHF	TGCGCCAGCAGGAGGGAGAATAATTCACCCCTCCACTTT